The T cell receptor beta chain described here comes from a study of resident and recirculating memory T cells in vitiligo. Study background: Epidermis came from shave biopsies of lesional and nonlesional sites, plus PBMCs.

Points from the study as a whole: Vitiligo lesions lacked a unique dominant clone, and clonality varied. TCR sequences were not conserved across biopsy sites or patients.

The V and J ends lost 1 base and 1 base, in that order; junction bases with no gene match: 4. Germline V gene lookup returns CDR1 SGDLS and CDR2 YYNGEE. The CDR3 loop spans 15 amino acids. Data came from immunoSEQ multiplex PCR; TCRdb stores just in-frame clones and leaves some out. The sample contains 70,000 to 85,000 clones, roughly nine tenths of which appear only once. A remark on this clone: Its matching antigen is unknown.

The specimen was blood. The V and J genes are TRBV9 and TRBJ1-1; 7 bases line up with TRBD1. The source of this sequence is a male donor with vitiligo. The CDR3: CASSVIGQANTEAFF. Here the CDR3 DNA reads TGTGCCAGCAGCGTAATCGGACAGGCGAACACTGAAGCTTTCTTT. The variable domain in full, completed from reference TRBV9 and TRBJ1-1, reads DSGVTQTPKHLITATGQRVTLRCSPRSGDLSVYWYQQSLDQGLQFLIQYYNGEERAKGNILERFSAQQFPDLHSELNLSSLELGDSALYFCASSVIGQANTEAFFGQGTRLTVV.